This TCR beta chain was found in a study of response to subunit inactivated influenza vaccine. General study results and limits: T cells newly recruited by each seasonal influenza vaccination are few, the authors suggested.

With 2 bases clipped from V and 3 bases from J, the junction kept 6 bases outside the gene matches. The germline V gene has CDR1 DFQATT and CDR2 SNEGSKA (reference sequence). This CDR3 contains 15 residues. Via MiXCR, TCRdb re-called the RT-PCR reads, giving one row per CDR3 protein. Altogether roughly 670,000 distinct CDR3 sequences are present, 12% to 15% being singletons, with the ten largest covering 7.6%. With respect to this clonotype: Its specificity is not known.

Material: PBMCs from blood, obtained approximately 15 days before vaccination. The rearrangement joins TRBV20-1 to TRBJ2-3, with TRBD1 matching 9 bases. The clonotype was recovered from a man over 45 who received an inactivated influenza vaccine. Here the CDR3 DNA reads TGCAGTGCTAGACCGGGACAGGGATATACAGATACGCAGTATTTT. This sequence encodes CSARPGQGYTDTQYF.